This is a list of T cell receptor beta chains from one sample in a study of blood T cells in healthy people across ages. TCRdb ran MiXCR on the 5' RACE reads and lists one entry per CDR3 protein. Among some 730,000 distinct CDR3 sequences listed, about 20% were seen once. Sequences were obtained from blood. These receptors were obtained from a man between 65 and 79 years old in good health. Both conserved end residues are part of each CDR3. The order of the fields is J gene, V gene, CDR3 length, D gene, clone size, CDR3 protein, CDR3 DNA. The D gene is left open where the match is weak. Only some rows state a clone size, as once, few, many or a class for expanded clones.

j_gene: TRBJ1-1; v_gene: TRBV28; len: 13; d_gene: .; abundance: many; CDR3aa: CASRGKGNTEAFF; CDR3nt: TGTGCCAGCAGGGGTAAAGGAAACACTGAAGCTTTCTTT
j_gene: TRBJ1-6; v_gene: TRBV7-9; len: 15; d_gene: TRBD1; abundance: few; CDR3aa: CASSADRDGNSPLHF; CDR3nt: TGTGCCAGCAGCGCCGACAGGGATGGCAATTCACCCCTCCACTTT
j_gene: TRBJ2-1; v_gene: TRBV7-3; len: 16; d_gene: TRBD2; abundance: .; CDR3aa: CASSLGTSGFYNEQFF; CDR3nt: TGTGCCAGCAGCTTAGGGACTAGCGGATTCTACAATGAGCAGTTCTTC
j_gene: TRBJ2-3; v_gene: TRBV2; len: 14; d_gene: TRBD2; abundance: .; CDR3aa: CASKSGRGPDTQYF; CDR3nt: TGTGCCAGCAAAAGCGGGAGGGGACCAGATACGCAGTATTTT
j_gene: TRBJ1-4; v_gene: TRBV11-2; len: 15; d_gene: .; abundance: .; CDR3aa: CASSYGALKNEKLFF; CDR3nt: TGTGCCAGCAGCTACGGGGCTCTAAAGAATGAAAAACTGTTTTTT
j_gene: TRBJ2-3; v_gene: TRBV11-3; len: 17; d_gene: TRBD2; abundance: .; CDR3aa: CASSPHRLASAEDTQYF; CDR3nt: TGTGCCAGCAGCCCACACCGACTAGCCTCCGCTGAAGATACGCAGTATTTT
j_gene: TRBJ2-3; v_gene: TRBV18; len: 17; d_gene: TRBD2; abundance: .; CDR3aa: CASSPLRGGTSTDTQYF; CDR3nt: TGTGCCAGCTCACCACTTCGCGGGGGGACTAGCACAGATACGCAGTATTTT
j_gene: TRBJ2-3; v_gene: TRBV29-1; len: 15; d_gene: .; abundance: few; CDR3aa: CSAVGVTTGTDTQYF; CDR3nt: TGCAGCGCCGTTGGGGTAACAACTGGCACAGATACGCAGTATTTT
j_gene: TRBJ1-1; v_gene: TRBV12-3/TRBV12-4; len: 16; d_gene: .; abundance: few; CDR3aa: CASSLSGLGRNTEAFF; CDR3nt: TGTGCCAGCAGTTTGTCGGGACTCGGGAGAAACACTGAAGCCTTCTTT
j_gene: TRBJ1-2; v_gene: TRBV5-1; len: 13; d_gene: .; abundance: .; CDR3aa: CASSLGDSYGYTF; CDR3nt: TGCGCCAGCAGCCTGGGAGATTCCTATGGCTACACCTTC
j_gene: TRBJ1-2; v_gene: TRBV25-1; len: 15; d_gene: .; abundance: .; CDR3aa: CASSGGWGISWGYTF; CDR3nt: TGTGCCAGCAGTGGAGGATGGGGGATTTCATGGGGCTACACCTTC
j_gene: TRBJ2-5; v_gene: TRBV7-9; len: 15; d_gene: TRBD2; abundance: few; CDR3aa: CASSLTSGGPGEQYF; CDR3nt: TGTGCCAGCAGCTTGACTAGCGGGGGTCCGGGAGAGCAGTACTTC
j_gene: TRBJ2-7; v_gene: TRBV20-1; len: 13; d_gene: TRBD2; abundance: .; CDR3aa: CSARDGGTYEQYF; CDR3nt: TGCAGTGCTAGGGACGGGGGGACTTACGAGCAGTACTTC
j_gene: TRBJ1-5; v_gene: TRBV7-2; len: 14; d_gene: .; abundance: .; CDR3aa: CASSYRDNNQPQHF; CDR3nt: TGTGCCAGCAGCTACCGGGACAACAATCAGCCCCAGCATTTT
j_gene: TRBJ2-4; v_gene: TRBV29-1; len: 15; d_gene: TRBD1; abundance: .; CDR3aa: CSVEDRRTGKNIQYF; CDR3nt: TGCAGCGTTGAAGATCGTAGGACAGGGAAAAACATTCAGTACTTC